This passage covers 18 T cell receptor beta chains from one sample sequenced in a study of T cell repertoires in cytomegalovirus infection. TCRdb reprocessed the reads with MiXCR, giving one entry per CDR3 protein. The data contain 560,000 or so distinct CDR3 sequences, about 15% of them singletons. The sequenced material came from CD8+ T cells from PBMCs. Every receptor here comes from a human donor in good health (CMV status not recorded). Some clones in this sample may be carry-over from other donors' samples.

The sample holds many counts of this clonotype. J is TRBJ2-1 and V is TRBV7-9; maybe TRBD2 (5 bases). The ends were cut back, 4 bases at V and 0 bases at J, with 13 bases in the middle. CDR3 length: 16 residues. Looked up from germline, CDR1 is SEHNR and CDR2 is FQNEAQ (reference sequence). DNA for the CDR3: TGTGCCAGCAGCTCAAATTCTCGGGGCTCCTACAATGAGCAGTTCTTC. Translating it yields CASSSNSRGSYNEQFF.

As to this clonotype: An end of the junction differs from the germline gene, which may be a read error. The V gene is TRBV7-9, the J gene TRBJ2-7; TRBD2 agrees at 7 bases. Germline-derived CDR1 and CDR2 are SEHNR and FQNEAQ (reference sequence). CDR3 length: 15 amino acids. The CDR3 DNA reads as TGTGCCAGCAGCTCCTCCGGGACTAACTCCTACAAGCAGTATTTC. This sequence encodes CASSSSGTNSYKQYF.

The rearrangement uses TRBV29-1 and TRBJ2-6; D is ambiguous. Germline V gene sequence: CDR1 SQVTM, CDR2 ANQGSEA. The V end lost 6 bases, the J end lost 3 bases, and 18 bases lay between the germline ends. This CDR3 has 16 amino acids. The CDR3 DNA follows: TGCAGCGTCCGGACGGTGCTCTGGGGTGGGGCCAACGTCCTGACTTTC. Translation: CSVRTVLWGGANVLTF.

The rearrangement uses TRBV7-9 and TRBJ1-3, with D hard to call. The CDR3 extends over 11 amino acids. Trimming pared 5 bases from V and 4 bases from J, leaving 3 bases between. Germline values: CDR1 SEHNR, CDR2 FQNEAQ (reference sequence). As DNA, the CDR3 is TGTGCCAGCAGCGAAGGAAACACCATATATTTT. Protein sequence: CASSEGNTIYF.

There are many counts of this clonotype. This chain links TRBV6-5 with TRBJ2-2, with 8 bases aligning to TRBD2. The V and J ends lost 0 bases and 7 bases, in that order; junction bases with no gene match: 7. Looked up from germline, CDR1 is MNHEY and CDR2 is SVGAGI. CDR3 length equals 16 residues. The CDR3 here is CASSYSAGETYGELFF. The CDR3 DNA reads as TGTGCCAGCAGTTACTCAGCGGGGGAAACCTACGGGGAGCTGTTTTTT.

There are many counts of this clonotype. This CDR3 is CASSGESYEQYF. The CDR3 DNA sequence: TGTGCCAGCAGCGGGGAGTCCTACGAGCAGTACTTC. The rearrangement uses TRBV7-9 and TRBJ2-7; the D gene is possibly TRBD2 (5 bases). The germline gives CDR1 SEHNR, CDR2 FQNEAQ (reference sequence). This CDR3 has 12 amino acids. V lost 5 bases to trimming and J lost 1 base, with 6 bases between them.

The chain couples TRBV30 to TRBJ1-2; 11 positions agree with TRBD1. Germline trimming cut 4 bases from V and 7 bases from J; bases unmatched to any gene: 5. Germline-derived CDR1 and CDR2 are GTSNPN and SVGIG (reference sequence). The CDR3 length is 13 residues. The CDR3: CAWTTGTGGGYTF. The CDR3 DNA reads TGTGCCTGGACGACCGGGACAGGGGGTGGCTACACCTTC. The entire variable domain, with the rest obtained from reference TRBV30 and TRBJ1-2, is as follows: SQTIHQWPATLVQPVGSPLSLECTVEGTSNPNLYWYRQAAGRGLQLLFYSVGIGQISSEVPQNLSASRPQDRQFILSSKKLLLSDSGFYLCAWTTGTGGGYTFGSGTRLTVV.

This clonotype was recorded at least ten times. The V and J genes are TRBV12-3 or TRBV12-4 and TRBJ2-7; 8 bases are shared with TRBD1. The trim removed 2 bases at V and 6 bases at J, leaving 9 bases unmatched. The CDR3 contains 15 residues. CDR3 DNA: TGTGCCAGCAGTTTAAACCCCCAGGGGGCACTCGAGCAGTACTTC. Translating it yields CASSLNPQGALEQYF.

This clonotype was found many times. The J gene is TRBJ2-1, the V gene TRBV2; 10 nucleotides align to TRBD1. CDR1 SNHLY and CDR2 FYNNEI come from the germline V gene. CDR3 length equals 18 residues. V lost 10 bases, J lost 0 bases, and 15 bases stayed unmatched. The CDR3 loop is CAIVPDRGIQSSYNEQFF. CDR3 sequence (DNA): TGTGCCATCGTACCGGACAGGGGGATCCAAAGCTCCTACAATGAGCAGTTCTTC.

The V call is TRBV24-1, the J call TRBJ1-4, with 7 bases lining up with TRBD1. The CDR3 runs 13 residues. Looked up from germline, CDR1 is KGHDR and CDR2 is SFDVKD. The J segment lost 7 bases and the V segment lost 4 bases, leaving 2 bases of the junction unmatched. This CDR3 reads CATSDRGTEKLFF. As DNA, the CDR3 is TGTGCCACCAGTGACAGGGGGACTGAAAAACTGTTTTTT.

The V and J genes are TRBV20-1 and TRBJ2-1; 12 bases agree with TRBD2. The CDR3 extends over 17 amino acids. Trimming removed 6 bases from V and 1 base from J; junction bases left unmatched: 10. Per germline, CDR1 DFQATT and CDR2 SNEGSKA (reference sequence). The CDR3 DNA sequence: TGCAGTGCGGAAAGACTAGCGGGAGCGAGGTCCTACAATGAGCAGTTCTTC. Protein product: CSAERLAGARSYNEQFF.

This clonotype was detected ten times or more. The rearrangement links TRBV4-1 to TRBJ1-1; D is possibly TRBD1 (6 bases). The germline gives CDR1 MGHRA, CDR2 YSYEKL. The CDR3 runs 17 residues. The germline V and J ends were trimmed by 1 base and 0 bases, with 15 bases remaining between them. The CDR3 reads CASSQVVGQLMNTEAFF. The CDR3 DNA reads TGCGCCAGCAGCCAAGTCGTAGGACAGCTCATGAACACTGAAGCTTTCTTT.

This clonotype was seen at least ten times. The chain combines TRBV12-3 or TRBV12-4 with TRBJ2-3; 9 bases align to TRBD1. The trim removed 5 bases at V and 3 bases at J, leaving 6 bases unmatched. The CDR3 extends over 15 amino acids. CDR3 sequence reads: CASSPGQGKTDTQYF. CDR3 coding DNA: TGTGCCAGCAGTCCCGGACAGGGGAAAACAGATACGCAGTATTTT.

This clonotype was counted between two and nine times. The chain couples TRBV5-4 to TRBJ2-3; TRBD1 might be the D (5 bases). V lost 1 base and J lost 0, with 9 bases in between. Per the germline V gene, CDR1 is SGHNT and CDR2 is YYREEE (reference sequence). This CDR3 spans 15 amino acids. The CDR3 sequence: CASSLRTSSTDTQYF. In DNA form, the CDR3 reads TGTGCCAGCAGCTTGCGGACATCGAGCACAGATACGCAGTATTTT.

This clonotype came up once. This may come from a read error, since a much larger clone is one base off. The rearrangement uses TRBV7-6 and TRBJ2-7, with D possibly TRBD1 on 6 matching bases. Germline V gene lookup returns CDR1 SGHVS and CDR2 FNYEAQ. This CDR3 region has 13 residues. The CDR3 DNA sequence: TGTGCCCGCAGCCAACAGGGCTCCTACGAGCAGTACTTC. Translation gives CARSQQGSYEQYF.

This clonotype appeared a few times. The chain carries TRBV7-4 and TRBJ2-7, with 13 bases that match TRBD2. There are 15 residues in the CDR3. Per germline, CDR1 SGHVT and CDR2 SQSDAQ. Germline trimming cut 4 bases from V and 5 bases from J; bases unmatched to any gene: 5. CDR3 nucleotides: TGTGCCAGCAGCTCAGGGACTAGCGGGATCGACGAGCAGTACTTC. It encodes CASSSGTSGIDEQYF.

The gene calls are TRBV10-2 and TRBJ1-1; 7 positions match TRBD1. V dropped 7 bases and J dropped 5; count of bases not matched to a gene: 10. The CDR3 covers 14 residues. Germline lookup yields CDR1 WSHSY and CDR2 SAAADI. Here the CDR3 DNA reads TGCGCCAGCACCCCGACAGGGAGGGGTACTGAAGCTTTCTTT. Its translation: CASTPTGRGTEAFF.

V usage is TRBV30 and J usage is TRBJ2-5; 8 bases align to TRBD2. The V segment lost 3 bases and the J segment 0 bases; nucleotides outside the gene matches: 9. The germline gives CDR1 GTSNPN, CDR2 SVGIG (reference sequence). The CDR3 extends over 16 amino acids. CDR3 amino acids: CAWRAQTSGYQETQYF. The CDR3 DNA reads TGTGCCTGGAGGGCCCAAACTAGCGGTTACCAAGAGACCCAGTACTTC.